This record covers a single T cell receptor beta chain. Its antigen remains unknown. TCRdb recomputed calls from the reads with MiXCR, one row per CDR3 protein. The repertoire holds roughly 700,000 distinct CDR3 sequences, with 30% to 40% as singletons. The sample belongs to a study of T cell repertoires in cytomegalovirus infection. Across the whole study: Recently identified HLA-C-restricted and well-studied HLA-B-restricted CMV epitopes were used. Public TCR beta signatures were indicative of both CMV infection and a matching HLA type. Study-wide findings and caveats: Based on cumulative public TCR beta family frequency, carriers of CMV plus the relevant HLA were identified. What dominated the ex vivo response were HLA-C-restricted CMV-specific TCR beta clonotypes.

Trimming took 8 bases from V and 5 from J, leaving 25 bases between them. Per the germline V gene, CDR1 is MNHEY and CDR2 is SMNVEV (reference sequence). The CDR3 is 18 residues long. This rearrangement joins TRBV27 to TRBJ1-6, with D perhaps matching TRBD1 (6 bases). The sample in question was cultured PBMCs, obtained from culture after CMV antigen stimulation. The origin of this receptor is a human donor in good health (CMV status not recorded). Some clones in this sample may be carry-over from other donors' samples. The CDR3 DNA follows: TGTGCCAGCCGATACAGGGAAAGTTGGTACGAGGATAATTCACCCCTCCACTTT. Translation: CASRYRESWYEDNSPLHF.